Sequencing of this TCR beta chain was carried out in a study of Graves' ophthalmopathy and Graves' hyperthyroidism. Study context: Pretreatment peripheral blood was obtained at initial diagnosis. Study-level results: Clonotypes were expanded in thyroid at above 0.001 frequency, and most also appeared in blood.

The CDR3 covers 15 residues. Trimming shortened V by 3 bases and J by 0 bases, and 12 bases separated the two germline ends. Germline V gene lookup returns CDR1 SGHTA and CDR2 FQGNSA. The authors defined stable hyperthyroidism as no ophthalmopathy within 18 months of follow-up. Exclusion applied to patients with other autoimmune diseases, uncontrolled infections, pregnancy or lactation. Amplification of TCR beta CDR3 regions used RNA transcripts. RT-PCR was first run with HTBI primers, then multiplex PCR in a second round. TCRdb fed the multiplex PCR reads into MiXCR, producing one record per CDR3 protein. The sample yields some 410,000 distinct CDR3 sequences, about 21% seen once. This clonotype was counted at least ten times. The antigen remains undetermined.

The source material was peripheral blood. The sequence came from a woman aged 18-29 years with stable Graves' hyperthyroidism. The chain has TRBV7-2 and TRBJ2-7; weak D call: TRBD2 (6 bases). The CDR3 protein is CASSLSSGHSYEQYF. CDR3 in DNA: TGTGCCAGCAGCTTGTCCAGCGGGCACTCCTACGAGCAGTACTTC. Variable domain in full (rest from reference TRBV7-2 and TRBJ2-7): GAGVSQSPSNKVTEKGKDVELRCDPISGHTALYWYRQSLGQGLEFLIYFQGNSAPDKSGLPSDRFSAERTGGSVSTLTIQRTQQEDSAVYLCASSLSSGHSYEQYFGPGTRLTVT.